This T cell receptor beta chain is drawn from a study of T cell responses to AZD1222 COVID-19 vaccine. Study results and limitations: Clonal diversity may have been underestimated, and the donors were mostly white British, with more females than males.

Profiled with immunoSEQ multiplex PCR; TCRdb holds only in-frame clones, not every one. This sample has about 180,000 clones, with approximately 94% found just once. Worth noting for this clone: Its matching antigen is unknown.

The germline gives CDR1 KGHSH, CDR2 LQKENI. Trimming removed 3 bases at V and 3 bases at J, with 12 bases between. The CDR3 covers 14 residues. Second-dose intervals near 4 or 12 weeks were combined. Source: peripheral blood, taken 28 days after the second AZD1222 dose. The receptor was isolated from an adult who received the AZD1222 COVID-19 vaccine. The chain employs TRBV18 and TRBJ2-7; D is possibly TRBD2 (5 bases). Here the CDR3 reads CASSPDERRYEQYF. The CDR3, as DNA: TGTGCCAGCTCACCGGACGAGCGGCGCTACGAGCAGTACTTC.